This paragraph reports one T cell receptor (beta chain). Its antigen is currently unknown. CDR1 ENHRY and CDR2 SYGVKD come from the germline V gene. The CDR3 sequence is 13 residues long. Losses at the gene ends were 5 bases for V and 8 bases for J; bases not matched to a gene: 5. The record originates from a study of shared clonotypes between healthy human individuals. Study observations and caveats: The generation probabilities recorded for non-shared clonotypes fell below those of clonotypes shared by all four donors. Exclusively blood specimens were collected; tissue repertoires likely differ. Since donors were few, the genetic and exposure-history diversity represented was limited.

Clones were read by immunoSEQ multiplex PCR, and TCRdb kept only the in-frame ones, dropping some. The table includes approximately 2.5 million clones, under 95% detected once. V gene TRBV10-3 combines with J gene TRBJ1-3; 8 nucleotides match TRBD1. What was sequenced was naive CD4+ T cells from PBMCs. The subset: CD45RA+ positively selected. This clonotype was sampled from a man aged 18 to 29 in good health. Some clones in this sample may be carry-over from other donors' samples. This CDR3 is CAISPTGVDTIYF. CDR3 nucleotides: TGTGCCATCAGTCCGACAGGGGTGGACACCATATATTTT.